The source of this T cell receptor beta chain is a study of blood T cells in healthy people across ages. Study-wide results and caveats: There were more naive CD4+ cells and higher diversity in long-lived donors than in aged donors.

PBMCs were isolated at a quantity of at least 6.5 million per sample. It was with a sample-barcoded 5' primer and a J-beta primer mix that a second PCR of roughly 7 to 12 cycles was run. MiXCR was run by TCRdb on the 5' RACE reads, yielding one entry per CDR3 protein. The table lists 1.5 million to 2 million distinct CDR3 sequences, roughly 49% of them singletons. Trimming removed 5 bases from V and 5 bases from J; junction bases left unmatched: 4. The germline gives CDR1 SGHRS, CDR2 YFSETQ. The CDR3 sequence is 14 residues long. A note on this clonotype: The antigen is not known.

The genes are TRBV5-1 and TRBJ2-5, with 12 positions matching TRBD2. The sequence was collected from a woman in her thirties or forties in good health. The source material was blood. The CDR3 DNA sequence: TGCGCCAGCAGGCTACTAGCGGGGGGCGAGACCCAGTACTTC. This gives the protein CASRLLAGGETQYF.